Presented here are 26 T cell receptor beta chains from one specimen sequenced in a study of T-cell reconstitution after alpha-beta-depleted transplantation in children. The TCRbeta library was prepared with unique molecular identifiers. MiXCR, applied by TCRdb to the PCR reads, yields one record per CDR3 protein. Here the sample spans some 550,000 distinct CDR3 sequences, approximately 16% being singletons. The material sequenced was PBMCs from the stem cell graft donor, taken from the stem cell graft. Every receptor here comes from a human donor who donated a stem cell graft to a child with acute lymphoblastic leukemia.

The gene calls are TRBV19 and TRBJ1-1, with D unresolved. CDR1 is LNHDA and CDR2 is SQIVND in the germline V gene (reference sequence). V lost 2 bases to trimming and J lost 6 bases, with 7 bases between them. The CDR3 has 12 amino acids. Here the CDR3 reads CASSIRFAEAFF. CDR3 DNA: TGTGCCAGTAGTATACGTTTCGCTGAAGCTTTCTTT.

The chain has TRBV27 and TRBJ2-2; 8 bases map to TRBD1. Trimming at V came to 3 bases and at J to 5 bases, leaving 5 bases not matched to a gene. The CDR3 has 15 residues. Germline values: CDR1 MNHEY, CDR2 SMNVEV (reference sequence). CDR3: CASSFHRGFTGELFF. In DNA form, the CDR3 reads TGTGCCAGCAGTTTCCACAGGGGGTTTACCGGGGAGCTGTTTTTT.

The chain uses TRBV29-1 and TRBJ2-1; 9 bases align to TRBD2. This CDR3 is 16 amino acids long. The V gene's germline CDR1 is SQVTM and CDR2 ANQGSEA. V trimming: 3 bases; J trimming: 6 bases; junction bases outside the gene matches: 12. The CDR3 region is CSVDLWSGGRGNEQFF. The CDR3 nucleotides are TGCAGCGTTGACTTGTGGAGCGGCGGGAGGGGCAATGAGCAGTTCTTC.

The chain joins TRBV15 to TRBJ2-5, with 8 bases aligning to TRBD2. With V trimmed by 5 bases and J by 5 bases, 7 bases remained unmatched. CDR1 is LNHNV, CDR2 YYDKDF, per germline (reference sequence). The length of the CDR3 is 14 residues. Written as DNA, the CDR3 is TGTGCCACCAGCCTTAGCGGGAAAAGGGAGACCCAGTACTTC. Translating gives CATSLSGKRETQYF.

This clonotype was recorded a few times. This chain connects TRBV12-3 or TRBV12-4 to TRBJ1-2; D gene ambiguous. The CDR3 is 13 amino acids. V lost 0 bases and J lost 2, with 4 bases in between. The CDR3 DNA follows: TGTGCCAGCAGTTTAGCGGACAACTATGGCTACACCTTC. Translation gives CASSLADNYGYTF.

This clonotype came up a few times. The V gene is TRBV12-3 or TRBV12-4, the J gene TRBJ1-2; possibly TRBD1 for D (6 bases). The CDR3 covers 15 residues. V lost 2 bases and J lost 4, with 14 bases in between. CDR3 in DNA: TGTGCCAGCAGTTTAAATTCACAGGGTAGCTATGGCTACACCTTC. It translates to CASSLNSQGSYGYTF.

The table lists this clonotype with a few counts. The chain combines TRBV6-2 or TRBV6-3 with TRBJ1-1; TRBD1 agrees at 7 bases. V was clipped by 6 bases and J by 5 bases; unmatched bases: 6. The germline V gene encodes CDR1 MNHEY and CDR2 SVGEGT. The CDR3 has 13 amino acids. The CDR3 DNA reads as TGTGCCAGCAGATACAGGGGAATTACTGAAGCTTTCTTT. It codes for CASRYRGITEAFF.

Many counts were recorded for this clonotype. The chain has TRBV29-1 and TRBJ1-4; D is perhaps TRBD1 (6 bases). V lost 0 bases and J 8 bases, leaving 16 bases between the germline ends. The CDR3 runs to 15 residues. CDR1 and CDR2 (germline): SQVTM, ANQGSEA. Here the CDR3 DNA reads TGCAGCGTTGAAGATCGTGGACAGCCGGGGGAAAAACTGTTTTTT. Its translation is CSVEDRGQPGEKLFF.

This chain uses TRBV7-9 with TRBJ1-5; possible D gene TRBD1, 6 bases. Germline loops: CDR1 SEHNR, CDR2 FQNEAQ (reference sequence). V was clipped by 5 bases and J by 1 base, with 18 bases between them. CDR3 length: 17 residues. The CDR3 reads CASSPTLQGGSNQPQHF. The CDR3 DNA follows: TGTGCCAGCAGCCCGACCCTACAGGGAGGGAGCAATCAGCCCCAGCATTTT.

This chain links TRBV4-1 with TRBJ2-3; 10 bases line up with TRBD2. CDR3 length: 16 amino acids. V lost 4 bases and J lost 5; bases outside the gene matches: 9. The germline V gene has CDR1 MGHRA and CDR2 YSYEKL. This CDR3 is CASSLLAGQGGDTQYF. The CDR3 DNA sequence: TGCGCCAGCAGCCTACTAGCGGGACAAGGGGGAGATACGCAGTATTTT.

This clonotype was detected only a few times. The chain carries TRBV10-3 and TRBJ1-1, with D possibly matching TRBD1 (5 bases). Germline lookup yields CDR1 ENHRY and CDR2 SYGVKD. The CDR3 has 16 residues. Between the trimmed V and J ends, which lost 3 bases and 6 bases, there was a span of 20 bases. The CDR3 sequence: CAISDFSGVRWAEAFF. The CDR3 region has the DNA TGTGCCATCAGTGATTTCTCGGGGGTAAGGTGGGCTGAAGCTTTCTTT.

The J gene is TRBJ2-1, the V gene TRBV7-9, with D uncertain. The CDR3 spans 13 residues. Germline CDR1 is SEHNR and CDR2 is FQNEAQ (reference sequence). V was cut by 5 bases and J by 3 bases, with 8 bases left in between. The CDR3 region has the DNA TGTGCCAGCAGCCGAAAAATCTACAATGAGCAGTTCTTC. It translates to CASSRKIYNEQFF.

This clonotype came up a few times. The chain couples TRBV7-9 to TRBJ2-1; 7 bases line up with TRBD1. Germline V CDR1 and CDR2: SEHNR, FQNEAQ (reference sequence). The CDR3 has 14 residues. J lost 6 bases, V lost 5 bases, and 7 bases had no gene match. CDR3: CASSPRDRINEQFF. Here the CDR3 DNA reads TGTGCCAGCAGCCCCCGGGACAGAATCAATGAGCAGTTCTTC.

The chain is built from TRBV2 and TRBJ2-4; possible D gene TRBD1, 6 bases. Trimming removed 7 bases at V and 3 bases at J, with 10 bases between. Looked up from germline, CDR1 is SNHLY and CDR2 is FYNNEI. The CDR3 has 13 amino acids. Here the CDR3 reads CASTDSDKNIQYF. CDR3 bases: TGTGCCAGCACGGACAGTGACAAAAACATTCAGTACTTC.

The chain carries TRBV6-1 and TRBJ2-5; 10 bases match TRBD2. Germline trimming cut 5 bases from V and 4 bases from J; bases unmatched to any gene: 16. CDR1 is MNHNS and CDR2 is SASEGT in the germline V gene. The CDR3 is 18 residues long. Here the CDR3 DNA reads TGTGCCAGCAGTCGTTCGTTGGGGACTAGCGCGGGAGGAGAGACCCAGTACTTC. This encodes CASSRSLGTSAGGETQYF.

V gene TRBV7-2 combines with J gene TRBJ1-4, with 8 nucleotides matching TRBD1. This CDR3 is built from 15 residues. Germline V CDR1 and CDR2: SGHTA, FQGNSA. The junction had 9 bases not matched to a gene; V was cut back by 5 bases and J by 7 bases. The CDR3 loop reads CASSIRGLGGEKLFF. In DNA, the CDR3 is TGTGCCAGCAGCATCAGGGGGCTAGGCGGTGAAAAACTGTTTTTT.

The table lists this clonotype with a few counts. The chain links TRBV2 to TRBJ2-5; a possible D gene is TRBD1 (6 bases). V lost 0 bases and J lost 3, with 8 bases in between. The germline V gene has CDR1 SNHLY and CDR2 FYNNEI. This CDR3 has 14 residues. Here the CDR3 reads CASSEANREETQYF. The CDR3 DNA reads as TGTGCCAGCAGTGAAGCGAACAGGGAAGAGACCCAGTACTTC.

This clonotype was recorded at least ten times. The chain recombines TRBV5-1 with TRBJ2-3; D perhaps matches TRBD1 (5 bases). Trimming stripped 1 base from V and 0 bases from J, with 9 bases between. The CDR3 loop spans 15 amino acids. Germline loops: CDR1 SGHRS, CDR2 YFSETQ. CDR3 nucleotide sequence: TGCGCCAGCAGCTTGATTTCAGGGAGCACAGATACGCAGTATTTT. Its protein is CASSLISGSTDTQYF.

This chain joins TRBV21-1 and TRBJ1-2. TRBV21-1 is a recognized pseudogene. CDR3 size: 12 residues. CDR3 region: CASSKGSGGYTF. For the CDR3, the DNA is TGTGCCAGCAGCAAGGGATCGGGTGGCTACACCTTC.

This clonotype was found a few times. The gene calls are TRBV7-9 and TRBJ2-2, with 11 bases lining up with TRBD2. This CDR3 spans 13 amino acids. In germline, CDR1 is SEHNR, CDR2 FQNEAQ (reference sequence). Trimming at V came to 11 bases and at J to 1 base, leaving 0 bases not matched to a gene. The CDR3 sequence: CAGTSGNTGELFF. The CDR3 DNA sequence: TGTGCCGGGACTAGCGGGAACACCGGGGAGCTGTTTTTT.

The chain has TRBV5-1 and TRBJ2-3, with 7 bases matching TRBD2. Germline CDR1 reads SGHRS; CDR2 reads YFSETQ. The V and J ends lost 3 bases and 2 bases, in that order; junction bases with no gene match: 6. CDR3 length: 15 residues. The CDR3 protein is CASSWEGFDTDTQYF. The CDR3 nucleotides read TGCGCCAGCAGCTGGGAGGGGTTTGACACAGATACGCAGTATTTT.

There are a few counts of this clonotype. J is TRBJ2-1 and V is TRBV11-2; 12 bases fit TRBD1. The germline V gene encodes CDR1 SGHAT and CDR2 FQNNGV. This CDR3 contains 15 residues. V shed 4 bases, J shed 7 bases, and the junction held 5 bases outside the gene matches. This chain's CDR3 is CASSSGQGAGNEQFF. CDR3 sequence (DNA): TGTGCCAGCAGCTCGGGACAGGGGGCGGGGAATGAGCAGTTCTTC. The entire variable domain, with the rest obtained from reference TRBV11-2 and TRBJ2-1, is as follows: EAGVAQSPRYKIIEKRQSVAFWCNPISGHATLYWYQQILGQGPKLLIQFQNNGVVDDSQLPKDRFSAERLKGVDSTLKIQPAKLEDSAVYLCASSSGQGAGNEQFFGPGTRLTVL.

A few counts support this clonotype. The gene calls are TRBV29-1 and TRBJ1-1; TRBD1 aligns across 7 bases. Germline V gene lookup returns CDR1 SQVTM and CDR2 ANQGSEA. Trimming at V came to 7 bases and at J to 0 bases, leaving 8 bases not matched to a gene. This CDR3 is 14 amino acids long. This CDR3 reads CSASSGGVNTEAFF. The DNA of the CDR3 is TGCAGCGCGAGTTCAGGGGGGGTGAACACTGAAGCTTTCTTT.

V and J are TRBV20-1 and TRBJ2-1; D ambiguous. With 2 bases removed from V and 0 bases from J, the gap between germline ends came to 8 bases. CDR3 size: 14 residues. The V gene's germline CDR1 is DFQATT and CDR2 SNEGSKA (reference sequence). This CDR3 reads CSARRSSSYNEQFF. Here the CDR3 DNA reads TGCAGTGCTAGAAGGTCTAGCTCCTACAATGAGCAGTTCTTC.

This rearrangement joins TRBV9 to TRBJ2-3, with TRBD2 matching over 8 bases. The germline CDR1 and CDR2 sequences are SGDLS and YYNGEE. V trimming: 1 base; J trimming: 6 bases; junction bases outside the gene matches: 10. The CDR3 runs to 16 residues. DNA of the CDR3: TGTGCCAGCAGCGTAACAGGAGCGGGAGTTTTGGATACGCAGTATTTT. It codes for CASSVTGAGVLDTQYF.

The gene calls are TRBV12-3 or TRBV12-4 and TRBJ1-4; D is possibly TRBD1 (6 bases). This CDR3 has 16 amino acids. V lost 6 bases to trimming and J lost 7 bases, with 21 bases between them. The CDR3 spells CASSNPSGARGEKLFF. The CDR3 DNA reads TGTGCCAGCAGCAACCCCTCGGGGGCCCGGGGTGAAAAACTGTTTTTT.